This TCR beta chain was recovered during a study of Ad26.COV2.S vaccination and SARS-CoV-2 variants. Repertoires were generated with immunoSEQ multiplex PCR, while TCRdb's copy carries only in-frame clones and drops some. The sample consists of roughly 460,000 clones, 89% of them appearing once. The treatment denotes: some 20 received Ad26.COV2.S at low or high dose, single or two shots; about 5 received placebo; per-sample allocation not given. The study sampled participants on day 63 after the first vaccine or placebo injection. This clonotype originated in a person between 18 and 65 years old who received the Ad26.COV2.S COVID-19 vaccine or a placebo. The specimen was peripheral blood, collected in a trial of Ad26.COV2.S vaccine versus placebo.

CDR3 in DNA: TGTGCCAGCAGCATTGGGACTAGCGGACCCTCCTACGAGCAGTACTTC. Protein sequence: CASSIGTSGPSYEQYF. V gene TRBV9 combines with J gene TRBJ2-7; 11 positions agree with TRBD2. The J segment lost 0 bases and the V segment lost 4 bases, leaving 6 bases of the junction unmatched. Germline assignment: CDR1 SGDLS and CDR2 YYNGEE. This CDR3 is built from 16 residues.